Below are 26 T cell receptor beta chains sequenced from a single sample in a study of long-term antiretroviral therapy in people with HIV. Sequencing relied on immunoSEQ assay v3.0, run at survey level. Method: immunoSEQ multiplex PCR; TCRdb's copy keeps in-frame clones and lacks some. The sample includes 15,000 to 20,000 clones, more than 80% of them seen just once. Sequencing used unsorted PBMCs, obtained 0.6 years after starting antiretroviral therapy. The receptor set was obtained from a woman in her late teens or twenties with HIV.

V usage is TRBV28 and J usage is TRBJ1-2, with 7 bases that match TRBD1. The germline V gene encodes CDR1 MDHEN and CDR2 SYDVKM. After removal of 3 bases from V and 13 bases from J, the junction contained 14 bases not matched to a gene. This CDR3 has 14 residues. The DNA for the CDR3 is TGTGCCAGCAGTTTCCCACTACAGGGGAAAGAGGGCACCTTC. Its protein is CASSFPLQGKEGTF.

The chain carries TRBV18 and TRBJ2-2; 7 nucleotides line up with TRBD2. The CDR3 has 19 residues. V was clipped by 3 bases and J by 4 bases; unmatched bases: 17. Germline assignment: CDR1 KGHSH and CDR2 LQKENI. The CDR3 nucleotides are TGTGCCAGCTCACCTCTCGGGACTAAAAGGAGGGGTAGCACCGGGGAGCTGTTTTTT. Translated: CASSPLGTKRRGSTGELFF.

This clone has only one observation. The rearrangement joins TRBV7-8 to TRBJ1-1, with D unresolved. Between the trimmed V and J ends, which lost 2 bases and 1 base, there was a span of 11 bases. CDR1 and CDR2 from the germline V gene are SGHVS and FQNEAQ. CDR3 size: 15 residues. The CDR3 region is CASSLLRQANTEAFF. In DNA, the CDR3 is TGTGCCAGCAGCTTATTGCGTCAGGCGAACACTGAAGCTTTCTTT.

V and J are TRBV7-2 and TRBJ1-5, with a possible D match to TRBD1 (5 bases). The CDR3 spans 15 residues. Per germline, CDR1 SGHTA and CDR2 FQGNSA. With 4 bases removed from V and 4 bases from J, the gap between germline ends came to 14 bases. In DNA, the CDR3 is TGTGCCAGCAGCTCAGCTGGGGGTCTTAATCAGCCCCAGCATTTT. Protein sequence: CASSSAGGLNQPQHF.

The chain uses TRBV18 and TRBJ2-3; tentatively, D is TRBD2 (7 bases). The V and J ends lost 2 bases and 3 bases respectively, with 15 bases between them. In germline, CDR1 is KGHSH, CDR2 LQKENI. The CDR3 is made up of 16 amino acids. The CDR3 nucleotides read TGTGCCAGCTCACCAGGAGGGGGGGCTCGAACAGATACGCAGTATTTT. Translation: CASSPGGGARTDTQYF.

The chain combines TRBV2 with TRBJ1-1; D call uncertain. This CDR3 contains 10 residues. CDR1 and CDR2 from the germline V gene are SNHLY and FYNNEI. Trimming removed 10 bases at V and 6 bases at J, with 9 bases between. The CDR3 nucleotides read TGTGCCACCAAAAGGTCTGAAGCTTTCTTT. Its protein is CATKRSEAFF.

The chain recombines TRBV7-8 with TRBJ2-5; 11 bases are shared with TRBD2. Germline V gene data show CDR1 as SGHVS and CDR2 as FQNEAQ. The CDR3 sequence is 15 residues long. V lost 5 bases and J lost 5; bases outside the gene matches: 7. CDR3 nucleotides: TGTGCCAGCAGCCCAACTAGCGGGAGTGCTGAGACCCAGTACTTC. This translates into CASSPTSGSAETQYF.

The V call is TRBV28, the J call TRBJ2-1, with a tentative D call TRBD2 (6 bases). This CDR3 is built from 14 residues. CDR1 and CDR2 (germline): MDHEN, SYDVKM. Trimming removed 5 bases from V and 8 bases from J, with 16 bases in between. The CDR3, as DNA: TGTGCCAGCAGTCCGCTGGGGGAGGTGCATGAGCAGTTCTTC. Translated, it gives CASSPLGEVHEQFF.

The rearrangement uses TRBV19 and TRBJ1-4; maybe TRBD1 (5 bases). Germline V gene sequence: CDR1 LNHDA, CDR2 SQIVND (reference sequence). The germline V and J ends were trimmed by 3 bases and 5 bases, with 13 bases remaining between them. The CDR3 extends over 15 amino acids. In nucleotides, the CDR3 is TGTGCCAGTAGTATCCTGGGGCAGCCGAATGAAAAACTGTTTTTT. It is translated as CASSILGQPNEKLFF.

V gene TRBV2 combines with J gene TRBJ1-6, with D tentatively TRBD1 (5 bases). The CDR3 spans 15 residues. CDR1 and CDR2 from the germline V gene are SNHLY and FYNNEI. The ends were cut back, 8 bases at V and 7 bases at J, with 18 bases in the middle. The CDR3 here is CASSRDFGANSPLHF. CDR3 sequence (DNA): TGTGCCAGCTCCAGGGACTTCGGGGCAAATTCACCCCTCCACTTT.

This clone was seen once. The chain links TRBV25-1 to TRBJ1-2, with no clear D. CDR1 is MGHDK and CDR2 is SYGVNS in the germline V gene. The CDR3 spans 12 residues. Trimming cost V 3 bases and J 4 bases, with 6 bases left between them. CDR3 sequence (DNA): TGTGCCAGCAGTGACGGGCGCTATGGCTACACCTTC. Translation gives CASSDGRYGYTF.

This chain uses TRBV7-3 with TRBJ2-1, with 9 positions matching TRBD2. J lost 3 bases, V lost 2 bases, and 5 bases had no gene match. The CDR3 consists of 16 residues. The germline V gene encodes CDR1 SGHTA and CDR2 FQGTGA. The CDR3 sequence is CASSLGDSGSYNEQFF. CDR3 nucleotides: TGTGCCAGCAGCTTAGGCGATAGCGGGAGCTACAATGAGCAGTTCTTC.

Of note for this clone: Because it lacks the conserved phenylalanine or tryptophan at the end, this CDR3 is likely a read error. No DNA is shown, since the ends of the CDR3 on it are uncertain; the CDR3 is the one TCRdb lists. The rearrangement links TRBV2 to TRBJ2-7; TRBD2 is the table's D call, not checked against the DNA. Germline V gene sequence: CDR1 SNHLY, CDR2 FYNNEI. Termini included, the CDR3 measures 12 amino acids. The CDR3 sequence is CASSEIRTSLVS.

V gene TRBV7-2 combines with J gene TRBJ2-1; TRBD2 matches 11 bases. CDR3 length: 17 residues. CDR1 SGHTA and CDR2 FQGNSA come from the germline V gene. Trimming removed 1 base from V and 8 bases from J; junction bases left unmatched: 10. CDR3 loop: CASSLGPLAGGGYEQFF. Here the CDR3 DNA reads TGTGCCAGCAGCTTAGGCCCCCTAGCGGGGGGTGGCTATGAGCAGTTCTTC.

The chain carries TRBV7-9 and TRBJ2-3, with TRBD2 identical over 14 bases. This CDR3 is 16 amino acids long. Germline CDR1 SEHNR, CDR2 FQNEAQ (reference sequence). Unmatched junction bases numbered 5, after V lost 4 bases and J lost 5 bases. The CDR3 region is CASSSGLAGVKDTQYF. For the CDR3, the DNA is TGTGCCAGCAGCTCGGGACTAGCGGGAGTCAAAGATACGCAGTATTTT. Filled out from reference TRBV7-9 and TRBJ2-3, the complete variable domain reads DTGVSQNPRHKITKRGQNVTFRCDPISEHNRLYWYRQTLGQGPEFLTYFQNEAQLEKSRLLSDRFSAERPKGSFSTLEIQRTEQGDSAMYLCASSSGLAGVKDTQYFGPGTRLTVL.

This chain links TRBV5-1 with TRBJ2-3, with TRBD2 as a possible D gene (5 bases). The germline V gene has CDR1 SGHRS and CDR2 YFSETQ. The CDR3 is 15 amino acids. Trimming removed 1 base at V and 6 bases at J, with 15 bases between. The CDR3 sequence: CASSLLASRRDTQYF. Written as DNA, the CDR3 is TGCGCCAGCAGCTTGCTTGCTAGCCGGAGGGATACGCAGTATTTT.

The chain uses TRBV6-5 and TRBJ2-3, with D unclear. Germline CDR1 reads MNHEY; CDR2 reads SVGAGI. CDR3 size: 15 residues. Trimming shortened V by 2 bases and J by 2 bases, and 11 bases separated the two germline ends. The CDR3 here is CASSYAPTPTDTQYF. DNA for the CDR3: TGTGCCAGCAGTTACGCACCTACTCCCACAGATACGCAGTATTTT.

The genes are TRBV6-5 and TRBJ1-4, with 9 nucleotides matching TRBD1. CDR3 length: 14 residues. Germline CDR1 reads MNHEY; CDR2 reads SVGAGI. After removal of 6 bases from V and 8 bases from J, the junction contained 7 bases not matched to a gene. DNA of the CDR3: TGTGCCAGCAGAGGGACAGGGAATGGCGAAAAACTGTTTTTT. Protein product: CASRGTGNGEKLFF.

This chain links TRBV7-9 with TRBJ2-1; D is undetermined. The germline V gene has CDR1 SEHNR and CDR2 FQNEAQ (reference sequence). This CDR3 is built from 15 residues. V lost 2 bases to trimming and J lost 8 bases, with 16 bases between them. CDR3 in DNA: TGTGCCAGCAGCTTAAGGCAAGTAGAGCTAGATGAGCAGTTCTTC. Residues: CASSLRQVELDEQFF.

The CDR3 bases are TGTGCCAGCAGTTACTCCTACCCGGGGGGGGGAGAGACCCAGTACTTC. It codes for CASSYSYPGGGETQYF. V usage is TRBV6-5 and J usage is TRBJ2-5, with TRBD2 matching 8 bases. Germline V gene sequence: CDR1 MNHEY, CDR2 SVGAGI. V trimming: 0 bases; J trimming: 4 bases; junction bases outside the gene matches: 7. The CDR3 runs 16 residues.

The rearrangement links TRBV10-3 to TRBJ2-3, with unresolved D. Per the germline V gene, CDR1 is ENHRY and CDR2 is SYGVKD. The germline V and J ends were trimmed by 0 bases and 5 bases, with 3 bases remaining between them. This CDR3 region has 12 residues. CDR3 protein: CAISESGDTQYF. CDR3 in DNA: TGTGCCATCAGTGAGTCGGGAGATACGCAGTATTTT.

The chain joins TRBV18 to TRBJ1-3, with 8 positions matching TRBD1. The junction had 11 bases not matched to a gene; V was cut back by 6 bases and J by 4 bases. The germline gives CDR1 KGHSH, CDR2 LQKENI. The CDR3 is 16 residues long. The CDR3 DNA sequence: TGTGCCAGCTCCCACGGACAGGGCATCGCCGGAAACACCATATATTTT. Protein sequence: CASSHGQGIAGNTIYF.

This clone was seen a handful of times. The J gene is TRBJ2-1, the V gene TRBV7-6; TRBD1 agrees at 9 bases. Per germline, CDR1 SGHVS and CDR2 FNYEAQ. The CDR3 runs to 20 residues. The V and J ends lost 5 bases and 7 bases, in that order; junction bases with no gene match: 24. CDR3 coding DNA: TGTGCCAGCAGCCCTTGGGACGTAGGGACAGGGAGTCCGGAGGGGAATGAGCAGTTCTTC. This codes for CASSPWDVGTGSPEGNEQFF.

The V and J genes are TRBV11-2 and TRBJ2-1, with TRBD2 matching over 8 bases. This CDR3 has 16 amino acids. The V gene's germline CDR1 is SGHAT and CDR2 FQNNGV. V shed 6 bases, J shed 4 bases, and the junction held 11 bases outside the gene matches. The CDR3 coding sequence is TGTGCCAGCAGTAGCGGGGCGAACTTTTTTTACAATGAGCAGTTCTTC. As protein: CASSSGANFFYNEQFF. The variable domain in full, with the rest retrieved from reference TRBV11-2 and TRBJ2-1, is EAGVAQSPRYKIIEKRQSVAFWCNPISGHATLYWYQQILGQGPKLLIQFQNNGVVDDSQLPKDRFSAERLKGVDSTLKIQPAKLEDSAVYLCASSSGANFFYNEQFFGPGTRLTVL.

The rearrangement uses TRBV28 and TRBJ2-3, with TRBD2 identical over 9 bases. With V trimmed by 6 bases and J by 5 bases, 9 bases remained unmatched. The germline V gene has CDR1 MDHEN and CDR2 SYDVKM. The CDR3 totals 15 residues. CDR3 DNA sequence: TGTGCCAGCAGGGGGCTAGCGGGATTTCGAGATACGCAGTATTTT. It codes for CASRGLAGFRDTQYF. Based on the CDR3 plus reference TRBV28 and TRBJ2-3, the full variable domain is DVKVTQSSRYLVKRTGEKVFLECVQDMDHENMFWYRQDPGLGLRLIYFSYDVKMKEKGDIPEGYSVSREKKERFSLILESASTNQTSMYLCASRGLAGFRDTQYFGPGTRLTVL.

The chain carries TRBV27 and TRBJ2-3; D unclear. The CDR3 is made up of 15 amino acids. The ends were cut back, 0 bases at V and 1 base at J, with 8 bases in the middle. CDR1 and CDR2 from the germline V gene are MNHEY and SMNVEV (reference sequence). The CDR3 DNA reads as TGTGCCAGCAGTTTATCGATTGCTCGCACAGATACGCAGTATTTT. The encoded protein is CASSLSIARTDTQYF.